The table lists the clone carrying this T cell receptor beta chain with many counts. This sample is drawn from a study of T cells after yellow fever vaccination. A single record per CDR3 protein comes from TCRdb applying MiXCR to the 5' RACE reads. The sample consists of 300,000 to 400,000 distinct CDR3 sequences, about 4% of them appearing once. V gave up 0 bases and J gave up 7 bases, with 12 bases separating them. This CDR3 has 14 amino acids. Germline V gene data show CDR1 as MNHEY and CDR2 as SVGAGI. The sequencing used PBMCs, collected 5 days after the yellow fever booster vaccination. The V and J genes are TRBV6-5 and TRBJ1-1; D may be TRBD1 (5 bases). The sequence derives from a man aged 18 to 29 who received the YFV17D yellow fever vaccine. The CDR3 DNA reads TGTGCCAGCAGTTACTCCCGACAGAACCATGAAGCTTTCTTT. Translating gives CASSYSRQNHEAFF.